The 24 T cell receptor beta chains reported below all come from one sample, sequenced in a study of cytotoxic CD8 clonotypes in ibrutinib-treated CLL. TCRdb keeps only in-frame clones here, not all; method: immunoSEQ multiplex PCR. The sample has over 130,000 clones, approximately 80% seen once. The source was PBMCs, collected after 36 months of ibrutinib treatment. Source of these receptors: a human donor with chronic lymphocytic leukemia.

V and J are TRBV5-6 and TRBJ2-7, with 8 bases identical to TRBD2. The CDR3 has 17 residues. Germline trimming cut 0 bases from V and 0 bases from J; bases unmatched to any gene: 8. CDR1 and CDR2 (germline): SGHDT, YYEEEE. CDR3 sequence: CASSLGLREAGSYEQYF. Written as DNA, the CDR3 is TGTGCCAGCAGCTTGGGTTTGCGGGAGGCCGGCTCCTACGAGCAGTACTTC.

The V call is TRBV5-6, the J call TRBJ2-3; maybe TRBD2 (6 bases). CDR3 length: 16 residues. Germline CDR1 SGHDT, CDR2 YYEEEE. V dropped 0 bases and J dropped 2 bases, with 13 bases sitting between them. The CDR3 DNA follows: TGTGCCAGCAGCTTGGTAGCGGAGTGGGACACAGATACGCAGTATTTT. It yields the protein CASSLVAEWDTDTQYF.

This sequence joins TRBV4-1 and TRBJ2-7, with a tentative D call TRBD2 (5 bases). The ends were cut back, 4 bases at V and 5 bases at J, with 12 bases in the middle. The CDR3 totals 13 residues. Germline loops: CDR1 MGHRA, CDR2 YSYEKL. The CDR3 is CASSLTSIHEQYF. The CDR3 nucleotides read TGCGCCAGCAGCCTCACTAGTATCCACGAGCAGTACTTC.

This clone came up a few times. This chain connects TRBV10-3 to TRBJ1-4; no firm D call. The V end was cut by 8 bases, the J end by 7 bases, with 8 bases between. Germline V gives CDR1 ENHRY, CDR2 SYGVKD. The CDR3 is made up of 11 amino acids. The CDR3 region has the DNA TGTGCCATCGGCCCGGGTGAAAAACTGTTTTTT. Amino acid sequence: CAIGPGEKLFF.

The rearrangement links TRBV5-1 to TRBJ2-5; 11 bases are shared with TRBD1. J was trimmed by 5 bases and V by 10 bases; bases with no gene match: 7. Germline V CDR1 and CDR2: SGHRS, YFSETQ. This CDR3 spans 13 amino acids. The CDR3 reads CAAAGTGGETQYF. Here the CDR3 DNA reads TGCGCCGCCGCCGGGACAGGGGGTGAGACCCAGTACTTC.

V usage is TRBV2 and J usage is TRBJ1-5; D unresolved. This CDR3 region has 13 residues. V lost 6 bases and J 1 base, leaving 7 bases between the germline ends. Looked up from germline, CDR1 is SNHLY and CDR2 is FYNNEI. The CDR3 reads CASRADSNQPQHF. The CDR3 DNA is TGTGCCAGCAGGGCAGACAGCAATCAGCCCCAGCATTTT.

The CDR3 reads CASSERNEKLFF. The CDR3 nucleotides read TGTGCCAGCAGTGAGAGAAATGAAAAACTGTTTTTT. The J gene is TRBJ1-4, the V gene TRBV27; D uncertain. Trimming took 5 bases from V and 5 from J, leaving 6 bases between them. The length of the CDR3 is 12 residues. In germline, CDR1 is MNHEY, CDR2 SMNVEV (reference sequence).

The gene calls are TRBV15 and TRBJ1-1, with D maybe TRBD1 (5 bases). The CDR3 is 13 residues long. V lost 0 bases and J lost 4, with 6 bases in between. Germline-derived CDR1 and CDR2 are LNHNV and YYDKDF (reference sequence). The CDR3 is CATSREGVTEAFF. DNA of the CDR3: TGTGCCACCAGCAGAGAGGGGGTCACTGAAGCTTTCTTT.

In its sample, this clone was seen a few times. The chain joins TRBV9 to TRBJ1-1, with 8 bases identical to TRBD1. The CDR3 has 13 amino acids. The V gene end was trimmed by 3 bases and the J gene end by 5 bases; junction bases not matched to a gene: 3. Germline-derived CDR1 and CDR2 are SGDLS and YYNGEE. CDR3 region: CASSADRVTEAFF. CDR3 DNA: TGTGCCAGCAGCGCGGACAGGGTTACTGAAGCTTTCTTT.

This clone was detected only once. The chain uses TRBV19 and TRBJ2-1, with TRBD2 as a possible D gene (6 bases). The CDR3 extends over 13 amino acids. Germline V gives CDR1 LNHDA, CDR2 SQIVND (reference sequence). The V and J ends lost 5 bases and 9 bases respectively, with 14 bases between them. CDR3 amino acids: CASSVDYGVEQFF. The CDR3 bases are TGTGCCAGTAGTGTGGACTATGGGGTTGAGCAGTTCTTC.

The chain links TRBV4-1 to TRBJ1-4; D is uncertain. Germline V CDR1 and CDR2: MGHRA, YSYEKL. This CDR3 spans 14 amino acids. The V gene lost 1 base and the J gene lost 7 bases, with 10 bases spanning the gap. The CDR3: CASSQVIPGEKLFF. The CDR3 DNA reads as TGCGCCAGCAGCCAAGTAATTCCGGGTGAAAAACTGTTTTTT.

In its sample, this clone was seen once. This sequence joins TRBV25-1 and TRBJ2-7; D unresolved. This CDR3 is built from 12 residues. Germline values: CDR1 MGHDK, CDR2 SYGVNS. V dropped 8 bases and J dropped 3 bases, with 11 bases sitting between them. The CDR3 region has the DNA TGTGCCAGCCGCGCTGGCAACTACGAGCAGTACTTC. Translated: CASRAGNYEQYF.

Here the CDR3 DNA reads TGTGCCAGCAGTGTAGTTTATGGTGAGCAGTACTTC. Its protein product is CASSVVYGEQYF. This chain links TRBV6-1 with TRBJ2-7; D uncertain. The germline CDR1 and CDR2 sequences are MNHNS and SASEGT. V shed 4 bases and J shed 7 bases, with 11 bases lying between them. The CDR3 consists of 12 residues.

This clone was found a few times. The genes are TRBV5-1 and TRBJ2-7, with D perhaps matching TRBD1 or TRBD2 (5 bases each). CDR1 SGHRS and CDR2 YFSETQ come from the germline V gene. Trimming cost V 3 bases and J 5 bases, with 21 bases left between them. CDR3 size: 16 residues. The DNA of the CDR3 is TGCGCCAGCAGCTGGGGGACCATAGGGGCCTCGAACGAGCAGTACTTC. Protein product: CASSWGTIGASNEQYF.

A single count supports this clone. V and J are TRBV6-1 and TRBJ1-5, with D hard to call. V lost 5 bases and J 0 bases, leaving 11 bases between the germline ends. This CDR3 has 15 residues. Germline V gene data show CDR1 as MNHNS and CDR2 as SASEGT. CDR3 sequence reads: CASSPWGDSNQPQHF. CDR3 coding DNA: TGTGCCAGCAGTCCTTGGGGTGATAGCAATCAGCCCCAGCATTTT.

The V and J genes are TRBV5-1 and TRBJ1-4; D may be TRBD1 (5 bases). CDR3 size: 14 residues. V dropped 6 bases and J dropped 0 bases, with 9 bases sitting between them. CDR1 is SGHRS and CDR2 is YFSETQ in the germline V gene. Here the CDR3 reads CASKPQATNEKLFF. As DNA, the CDR3 is TGCGCCAGCAAGCCACAGGCAACTAATGAAAAACTGTTTTTT.

The sample holds a few counts of this clone. The CDR3 sequence: CASSFGETQYF. Here the CDR3 DNA reads TGTGCCAGCAGCTTCGGGGAGACCCAGTACTTC. V usage is TRBV5-5 and J usage is TRBJ2-5; D gene unclear. V gave up 2 bases and J gave up 5 bases, with 4 bases separating them. Germline values: CDR1 SGHKS, CDR2 YYEKEE (reference sequence). This CDR3 region has 11 residues.

The chain links TRBV10-3 to TRBJ2-5, with D uncertain. The CDR3 sequence is 15 residues long. V gave up 5 bases and J gave up 5 bases, with 18 bases separating them. Germline CDR1 reads ENHRY; CDR2 reads SYGVKD. CDR3 DNA sequence: TGTGCCATCAGTCTTGGTCGGGCGCGTAGGGAGACCCAGTACTTC. This encodes CAISLGRARRETQYF.

The chain couples TRBV21-1 to TRBJ2-7. TRBV21-1 corresponds to a pseudogene. The CDR3 has 9 residues. The chain's CDR3 is CASSKEQYF. CDR3 nucleotides: TGTGCCAGCAGCAAGGAGCAGTACTTC.

This chain joins TRBV30 and TRBJ1-2; D is undetermined. Germline V gives CDR1 GTSNPN, CDR2 SVGIG (reference sequence). This CDR3 region has 14 residues. Trimming stripped 1 base from V and 3 bases from J, with 12 bases between. The CDR3 DNA is TGTGCCTGGAGTGAGACGCGGCAGTACTATGGCTACACCTTC. Translation: CAWSETRQYYGYTF.

About this clone itself: Additional DNA sequences in this sample encode the identical CDR3. The rearrangement joins TRBV19 to TRBJ1-1; weak D call: TRBD1 (6 bases). CDR1 is LNHDA and CDR2 is SQIVND in the germline V gene (reference sequence). Deletions cut 4 bases from V and 1 base from J, with 7 bases between. The CDR3 is made up of 13 amino acids. CDR3: CASSRGQNTEAFF. CDR3 coding DNA: TGTGCCAGTAGTAGGGGACAGAACACTGAAGCTTTCTTT.

This chain connects TRBV27 to TRBJ1-2; D may be TRBD1 (5 bases). Between the trimmed V and J ends, which lost 0 bases and 5 bases, there was a span of 10 bases. Germline values: CDR1 MNHEY, CDR2 SMNVEV (reference sequence). The CDR3 runs 14 residues. In DNA, the CDR3 is TGTGCCAGCAGTTTATCCGCCAGGGCTTATGGCTACACCTTC. The encoded protein is CASSLSARAYGYTF.

This chain joins TRBV30 and TRBJ2-1, with 11 bases that match TRBD1. Looked up from germline, CDR1 is GTSNPN and CDR2 is SVGIG (reference sequence). This CDR3 is 16 amino acids long. V trimming: 4 bases; J trimming: 7 bases; junction bases outside the gene matches: 12. CDR3 DNA sequence: TGTGCCTGGACCCATACCCGGGACAGGGGGAGGAATGAGCAGTTCTTC. Its protein product is CAWTHTRDRGRNEQFF. Together with reference TRBV30 and TRBJ2-1, the CDR3 gives the full variable domain: SQTIHQWPATLVQPVGSPLSLECTVEGTSNPNLYWYRQAAGRGLQLLFYSVGIGQISSEVPQNLSASRPQDRQFILSSKKLLLSDSGFYLCAWTHTRDRGRNEQFFGPGTRLTVL.

V gene TRBV15 combines with J gene TRBJ1-2; D is uncertain. This CDR3 contains 14 residues. V gave up 3 bases and J gave up 4 bases, with 12 bases separating them. Germline V CDR1 and CDR2: LNHNV, YYDKDF (reference sequence). The CDR3 loop is CATSRPGLGYGYTF. Here the CDR3 DNA reads TGTGCCACCAGCAGGCCCGGACTCGGCTATGGCTACACCTTC.